Listed here is a single T cell receptor (beta chain). Germline-derived CDR1 and CDR2 are KGHSY and FQNENV. This CDR3 region has 15 residues. The V end was cut by 2 bases, the J end by 7 bases, with 18 bases between. The sample is drawn from a study of cytomegalovirus exposure and HLA in healthy donors. It was with 60 Vbeta and 13 Jbeta primers that the PCR ran. Clones were read by immunoSEQ multiplex PCR, and TCRdb kept only the in-frame ones, dropping some. In the table there are about 150,000 clones, 79% of which are singletons. This receptor was taken from a man over 45 in good health and CMV-seropositive. The chain uses TRBV16 and TRBJ2-7, with D tentatively TRBD1 (5 bases). Input material: PBMCs. CDR3 in amino acids: CASSQGLQDLGEQYF. CDR3 coding DNA: TGTGCCAGCAGCCAAGGTTTACAGGACCTTGGGGAGCAGTACTTC.